A single sample gave rise to the 18 T cell receptor beta chains below, sequenced in a study of blood T cell repertoires in COVID-19. Method: immunoSEQ multiplex PCR; TCRdb's copy keeps in-frame clones and lacks some. This sample has 200,000 to 250,000 clones; under 90% occur once, and the top ten carry more than 5.5%. The material sequenced was peripheral blood. These receptors all come from a man aged 60 to 75 who had recovered from COVID-19.

This chain links TRBV6-5 with TRBJ2-3; D not resolved. V dropped 6 bases and J dropped 1 base, with 11 bases sitting between them. The CDR3 is made up of 14 amino acids. Germline V gene data show CDR1 as MNHEY and CDR2 as SVGAGI. CDR3 amino acids: CASSMRRGTDTQYF. CDR3 nucleotides: TGTGCCAGCAGCATGCGGAGAGGCACAGATACGCAGTATTTT.

This clone was recorded only once. This sequence joins TRBV7-9 and TRBJ2-1; D perhaps matches TRBD1 (6 bases). CDR1 and CDR2 (germline): SEHNR, FQNEAQ (reference sequence). Trimming pared 6 bases from V and 6 bases from J, leaving 9 bases between. The CDR3 contains 12 residues. CDR3 DNA sequence: TGTGCCAGCAGTCTGGGGGCCAATGAGCAGTTCTTC. This gives the protein CASSLGANEQFF.

The chain has TRBV11-3 and TRBJ2-1; 11 nucleotides match TRBD2. The germline V gene encodes CDR1 SGHNT and CDR2 YENEEA. This CDR3 has 18 residues. With 5 bases clipped from V and 8 bases from J, the junction kept 17 bases outside the gene matches. Here the CDR3 reads CASSQTAGTSGSGDEQFF. For the CDR3, the DNA is TGTGCCAGCAGCCAAACAGCCGGGACTAGCGGTTCTGGGGATGAGCAGTTCTTC.

This chain connects TRBV4-2 to TRBJ1-4; D unresolved. The CDR3 spans 15 residues. V lost 3 bases and J 3 bases, leaving 11 bases between the germline ends. Looked up from germline, CDR1 is LGHNA and CDR2 is YNFKEQ. CDR3 in DNA: TGTGCCAGCAGCCAGCTAGGAGGTTCTAATGAAAAACTGTTTTTT. This codes for CASSQLGGSNEKLFF.

This clone turned up a few times. The chain uses TRBV7-8 and TRBJ2-7, with 9 bases lining up with TRBD1. Germline V gives CDR1 SGHVS, CDR2 FQNEAQ. Unmatched junction bases numbered 4, after V lost 4 bases and J lost 0 bases. The CDR3 length is 15 residues. CDR3 DNA: TGTGCCAGCAGCTCCGGACAGGGGAGCTCCTACGAGCAGTACTTC. Translated, it gives CASSSGQGSSYEQYF.

V and J are TRBV2 and TRBJ1-1; D is ambiguous. The germline gives CDR1 SNHLY, CDR2 FYNNEI. Deletions cut 3 bases from V and 6 bases from J, with 11 bases between. The CDR3 contains 13 residues. CDR3 in amino acids: CASSEARRAEAFF. The CDR3 nucleotides are TGTGCCAGCAGTGAGGCCCGACGGGCTGAAGCTTTCTTT.

This clone has a handful of counts. The V gene is TRBV11-1, the J gene TRBJ2-2; the match to TRBD2 covers 11 bases. CDR1 is SGHAT and CDR2 is FQDESV in the germline V gene (reference sequence). The junction had 2 bases not matched to a gene; V was cut back by 2 bases and J by 3 bases. The CDR3 is made up of 16 amino acids. In nucleotides, the CDR3 is TGTGCCAGCAGCTTACTAGCGGGAGGATACACCGGGGAGCTGTTTTTT. This encodes CASSLLAGGYTGELFF.

The CDR3 nucleotides read TGCAGCGTTGGTCATCTAAACTATGGCTACACCTTC. It encodes CSVGHLNYGYTF. The genes are TRBV29-1 and TRBJ1-2; no definite D call. CDR3 size: 12 residues. The V gene's germline CDR1 is SQVTM and CDR2 ANQGSEA. V was cut by 4 bases and J by 2 bases, with 8 bases left in between.

The chain recombines TRBV7-2 with TRBJ2-7; a weak D match, TRBD1 (6 bases). Germline V gene lookup returns CDR1 SGHTA and CDR2 FQGNSA. V was trimmed by 9 bases and J by 5 bases, leaving 17 bases between them. The CDR3 runs 13 residues. The CDR3 is CASRKSGANEQYF. CDR3 nucleotides: TGTGCCAGTCGGAAATCAGGGGCCAACGAGCAGTACTTC.

The V gene is TRBV9, the J gene TRBJ1-1, with D perhaps matching TRBD1 (5 bases). Germline lookup yields CDR1 SGDLS and CDR2 YYNGEE. V lost 4 bases to trimming and J lost 0 bases, with 7 bases between them. This CDR3 region has 13 residues. The CDR3 DNA reads as TGTGCCAGCAGCCAGACAGTGAACACTGAAGCTTTCTTT. Amino acid sequence: CASSQTVNTEAFF.

The genes are TRBV19 and TRBJ1-6; the D gene is possibly TRBD1 (5 bases). Germline CDR1 is LNHDA and CDR2 is SQIVND (reference sequence). V lost 5 bases, J lost 14 bases, and 16 bases lay in between. This CDR3 region has 13 residues. The CDR3 here is CASSVTGAGSLHF. CDR3 nucleotides: TGTGCCAGTAGTGTAACAGGCGCCGGATCCCTCCACTTT. Complete variable domain (other parts from reference TRBV19 and TRBJ1-6): DGGITQSPKYLFRKEGQNVTLSCEQNLNHDAMYWYRQDPGQGLRLIYYSQIVNDFQKGDIAEGYSVSREKKESFPLTVTSAQKNPTAFYLCASSVTGAGSLHFGNGTRLTVT.

The J gene is TRBJ1-6, the V gene TRBV19; 9 bases map to TRBD1. Germline lookup yields CDR1 LNHDA and CDR2 SQIVND (reference sequence). The CDR3 totals 19 residues. V was pared by 3 bases and J by 3 bases, with 12 bases of the junction left unmatched. CDR3 in DNA: TGTGCCAGTAGTATGCTGGCTTCCGGACAGGGGAACTATAATTCACCCCTCCACTTT. It encodes CASSMLASGQGNYNSPLHF.

The V and J genes are TRBV3-1 (or the pseudogene TRBV3-2) and TRBJ2-2; 9 nucleotides line up with TRBD2. The germline gives CDR1 LGHDT, CDR2 YNNKEL (reference sequence). The trim removed 4 bases at V and 4 bases at J, leaving 1 base unmatched. CDR3 length: 14 residues. CDR3 nucleotide sequence: TGTGCCAGCAGCCTTAGCGGGGGCACCGGGGAGCTGTTTTTT. Translating it yields CASSLSGGTGELFF.

This clone was found once. The rearrangement uses TRBV6-2 or TRBV6-3 and TRBJ2-1; D gene unclear. The CDR3 runs to 13 residues. Trimming shortened V by 2 bases and J by 4 bases, and 6 bases separated the two germline ends. Germline V gene sequence: CDR1 MNHEY, CDR2 SVGEGT. In DNA form, the CDR3 reads TGTGCCAGCAGTTACCAGGTTTACAATGAGCAGTTCTTC. Amino acid sequence: CASSYQVYNEQFF.

This chain uses TRBV7-2 with TRBJ2-7, with D unclear. The CDR3 spans 15 residues. Trimming removed 3 bases at V and 2 bases at J, with 14 bases between. Germline V lookup: CDR1 SGHTA, CDR2 FQGNSA. The CDR3 DNA is TGTGCCAGCAGCTTGAGTAAGACAACTGCCTACGAGCAGTACTTC. It yields the protein CASSLSKTTAYEQYF.

The CDR3 loop reads CASSSPPRGGRPTDTQYF. In nucleotides, the CDR3 is TGTGCCAGCAGCTCCCCCCCCCGTGGAGGGCGGCCCACAGATACGCAGTATTTT. This rearrangement joins TRBV27 to TRBJ2-3; D is perhaps TRBD2 (6 bases). The V gene's germline CDR1 is MNHEY and CDR2 SMNVEV (reference sequence). Deletions cut 6 bases from V and 2 bases from J, with 24 bases between. The CDR3 is 18 amino acids.

The chain recombines TRBV6-6 with TRBJ2-7; D gene ambiguous. CDR3 length: 16 amino acids. Trimming took off 0 bases at V and 0 bases at J, with 12 bases between the two ends. Germline CDR1 reads MNHNY; CDR2 reads SVGAGI (reference sequence). The CDR3 nucleotides read TGTGCCAGCAGTTACTCGTGGCAGGAAAGCTCCTACGAGCAGTACTTC. Amino acids: CASSYSWQESSYEQYF.

The V gene is TRBV27, the J gene TRBJ2-1; 7 nucleotides align to TRBD1. There are 14 residues in the CDR3. J lost 4 bases, V lost 7 bases, and 7 bases had no gene match. Per germline, CDR1 MNHEY and CDR2 SMNVEV (reference sequence). The CDR3 coding sequence is TGTGCCAGCAAGGGGACAGCCCCTTACAATGAGCAGTTCTTC. Its translation: CASKGTAPYNEQFF.